The 27 T cell receptor beta chains reported below all come from one sample, sequenced in a study of cytomegalovirus exposure and HLA in healthy donors. A multiplex PCR was run with 60 Vbeta primers and 13 Jbeta primers. Only in-frame clones appear in the TCRdb table, and some are missing; sequencing was by immunoSEQ multiplex PCR. The repertoire holds around 130,000 clones, with roughly 77% as singletons. The sequencing input was PBMCs. The source is a man aged 30 to 45 in good health and CMV-seronegative.

V gene TRBV5-6 combines with J gene TRBJ1-4, with 7 bases fitting TRBD1. The CDR3 totals 15 residues. Germline lookup yields CDR1 SGHDT and CDR2 YYEEEE. Trimming cost V 0 bases and J 6 bases; bases outside gene matches: 5. CDR3 nucleotide sequence: TGTGCCAGCAGCTTGGAGCCAGGGGGAGATGAAAAACTGTTTTTT. Translating gives CASSLEPGGDEKLFF.

This clone is a singleton in its sample. V gene TRBV30 combines with J gene TRBJ2-3; 8 nucleotides match TRBD1. Germline assignment: CDR1 GTSNPN and CDR2 SVGIG (reference sequence). The ends lost 0 bases at V and 11 bases at J; junction bases unmatched: 7. The CDR3 is made up of 13 amino acids. The CDR3, as DNA: TGTGCCTGGAGTGTGGGGAGACAGGGGAAGCAGTATTTT. It yields the protein CAWSVGRQGKQYF.

The chain combines TRBV5-1 with TRBJ2-3; TRBD2 matches 10 bases. Trimming cost V 0 bases and J 5 bases; bases outside gene matches: 6. Germline loops: CDR1 SGHRS, CDR2 YFSETQ. This CDR3 is built from 16 residues. Here the CDR3 reads CASSLGSSGSGDTQYF. CDR3 nucleotide sequence: TGCGCCAGCAGCTTGGGATCTAGCGGGAGTGGAGATACGCAGTATTTT.

The rearrangement uses TRBV7-2 and TRBJ2-1; the match to TRBD1 covers 9 bases. Unmatched junction bases numbered 13, after V lost 6 bases and J lost 10 bases. The length of the CDR3 is 15 residues. Germline CDR1 reads SGHTA; CDR2 reads FQGNSA. The CDR3 reads CASRDRDRVSREQFF. Written as DNA, the CDR3 is TGTGCCAGCAGAGACCGGGACAGGGTCAGTCGGGAGCAGTTCTTC.

This chain joins TRBV5-1 and TRBJ2-5; 8 bases match TRBD1. CDR3 length: 14 residues. Trimming at V came to 1 base and at J to 4 bases, leaving 3 bases not matched to a gene. Germline V gene data show CDR1 as SGHRS and CDR2 as YFSETQ. The CDR3: CASSLSGGLETQYF. The CDR3, as DNA: TGCGCCAGCAGCTTGTCAGGGGGCTTAGAGACCCAGTACTTC.

V is TRBV7-3 and J is TRBJ2-3, with TRBD2 matching over 7 bases. The CDR3 extends over 14 amino acids. The V gene end was trimmed by 5 bases and the J gene end by 2 bases; junction bases not matched to a gene: 4. Germline V lookup: CDR1 SGHTA, CDR2 FQGTGA. The CDR3 DNA reads as TGTGCCAGCAGCCCGGCGGGAGCCACAGATACGCAGTATTTT. Amino acids: CASSPAGATDTQYF.

This rearrangement joins TRBV29-1 to TRBJ1-3; D gene ambiguous. The V end was cut by 0 bases, the J end by 2 bases, with 11 bases between. Germline CDR1 SQVTM, CDR2 ANQGSEA. The CDR3 loop spans 15 amino acids. CDR3 protein: CSVEDLREPGNTIYF. The CDR3, as DNA: TGCAGCGTTGAAGATCTGAGGGAGCCTGGAAACACCATATATTTT.

This clone was found once. The J gene is TRBJ2-2, the V gene TRBV7-2; 12 bases match TRBD1. The CDR3 is 16 residues long. V lost 5 bases to trimming and J lost 6 bases; unmatched junction nucleotides: 7. From germline, CDR1 is SGHTA and CDR2 FQGNSA. The CDR3 region is CASSPAGTGGSGELFF. CDR3 DNA: TGTGCCAGCAGCCCGGCAGGGACAGGGGGCTCCGGGGAGCTGTTTTTT.

Concerning this clone: The sample has other DNA sequences that encode this CDR3 too. This chain connects TRBV5-6 to TRBJ2-7, with D unclear. Germline CDR1 is SGHDT and CDR2 is YYEEEE. CDR3 size: 15 residues. V was cut by 2 bases and J by 2 bases, with 14 bases left in between. CDR3 amino acids: CASSFDGRFTYEQYF. The DNA of the CDR3 is TGTGCCAGCAGCTTCGACGGCAGGTTCACCTACGAGCAGTACTTC.

V gene TRBV4-3 combines with J gene TRBJ1-1; TRBD1 might be the D (5 bases). This CDR3 comprises 15 residues. CDR1 and CDR2 (germline): LGHNA, YSLEER. Between the trimmed V and J ends, which lost 7 bases and 5 bases, there was a span of 20 bases. The CDR3 region has the DNA TGCGCCAGCAACAACCGGGCCGCGGGGGAGACTGAAGCTTTCTTT. Protein sequence: CASNNRAAGETEAFF.

The chain links TRBV19 to TRBJ1-5; D gene ambiguous. Germline lookup yields CDR1 LNHDA and CDR2 SQIVND (reference sequence). CDR3 size: 14 residues. Trimming left V 9 bases short and J 5 bases short, with 17 bases between. For the CDR3, the DNA is TGTGCCAGCGAGAAATACAGCCTACATCAGCCCCAGCATTTT. Residues: CASEKYSLHQPQHF.

The chain recombines TRBV5-1 with TRBJ2-5, with D possibly matching TRBD1 (6 bases). V was cut by 4 bases and J by 4 bases, with 11 bases left in between. The CDR3 loop spans 13 amino acids. Germline lookup yields CDR1 SGHRS and CDR2 YFSETQ. CDR3 bases: TGCGCCAGCAGCCAGGGGACGGCAGAGACCCAGTACTTC. This sequence encodes CASSQGTAETQYF.

J is TRBJ2-3 and V is TRBV5-1; 7 bases align to TRBD1. The CDR3 covers 17 residues. With V trimmed by 3 bases and J by 0 bases, 10 bases remained unmatched. Looked up from germline, CDR1 is SGHRS and CDR2 is YFSETQ. As DNA, the CDR3 is TGCGCCAGCAGCTCGGGACAGAAGATAGTTAGCACAGATACGCAGTATTTT. Its protein product is CASSSGQKIVSTDTQYF.

This rearrangement joins TRBV30 to TRBJ1-2; D remains unclear. Germline loops: CDR1 GTSNPN, CDR2 SVGIG (reference sequence). Trimming left V 2 bases short and J 5 bases short, with 12 bases between. This CDR3 has 13 residues. The CDR3 nucleotides read TGTGCCTGGAGTAAACTCGCAGGATATGGCTACACCTTC. It is translated as CAWSKLAGYGYTF.

This clone was observed a single time. The chain couples TRBV5-1 to TRBJ2-2; a weak D match, TRBD2 (6 bases). The CDR3 sequence is 16 residues long. Per germline, CDR1 SGHRS and CDR2 YFSETQ. V was clipped by 1 base and J by 1 base, with 11 bases between them. CDR3 sequence reads: CASSLSPSENTGELFF. In DNA form, the CDR3 reads TGCGCCAGCAGCTTGTCGCCTAGCGAGAACACCGGGGAGCTGTTTTTT.

The rearrangement joins TRBV19 to TRBJ2-2; 7 bases are a match to TRBD2. The germline V gene has CDR1 LNHDA and CDR2 SQIVND (reference sequence). Trimming removed 10 bases from V and 1 base from J; junction bases left unmatched: 9. The CDR3 runs 15 residues. Here the CDR3 reads CATTNAGENTGELFF. The CDR3 nucleotides read TGTGCCACCACTAATGCGGGAGAGAACACCGGGGAGCTGTTTTTT.

J is TRBJ2-3 and V is TRBV19, with TRBD2 identical over 9 bases. The trim removed 3 bases at V and 1 base at J, leaving 2 bases unmatched. CDR3 size: 15 residues. Germline CDR1 reads LNHDA; CDR2 reads SQIVND (reference sequence). The CDR3 sequence is CASSIVAGGTDTQYF. CDR3 bases: TGTGCCAGTAGTATTGTAGCGGGGGGCACAGATACGCAGTATTTT.

The chain is built from TRBV6-4 and TRBJ2-1; TRBD2 matches at 11 bases. This CDR3 comprises 13 residues. Trimming removed 3 bases from V and 13 bases from J; junction bases left unmatched: 5. Germline CDR1 and CDR2: MRHNA and SNTAGT. The CDR3 nucleotides are TGTGCCAGCAGTGATGGGACTAGCGGCCATCAGTTCTTC. Amino acids: CASSDGTSGHQFF.

CDR3 DNA sequence: TGTGCCAGCAGCTTCGCTAGCGGGAGTATCTACGAGCAGTACTTC. Amino acid sequence: CASSFASGSIYEQYF. The rearrangement joins TRBV7-2 to TRBJ2-7; 10 nucleotides line up with TRBD2. The CDR3 runs 15 residues. V trimming: 3 bases; J trimming: 3 bases; junction bases outside the gene matches: 5. Germline-derived CDR1 and CDR2 are SGHTA and FQGNSA.

The sample holds a few counts of this clone. The V gene is TRBV19, the J gene TRBJ1-5; 7 bases align to TRBD1. Germline CDR1 reads LNHDA; CDR2 reads SQIVND (reference sequence). The CDR3 spans 15 residues. V lost 4 bases and J lost 2; bases outside the gene matches: 5. The CDR3 DNA is TGTGCCAGTAGTACCCCAACAGGGGGCAATCAGCCCCAGCATTTT. Protein sequence: CASSTPTGGNQPQHF.

The V and J genes are TRBV18 and TRBJ2-1, with 13 bases identical to TRBD2. V trimming: 5 bases; J trimming: 6 bases; junction bases outside the gene matches: 4. Per germline, CDR1 KGHSH and CDR2 LQKENI. This CDR3 has 15 amino acids. This CDR3 is CASSLLAGGTNEQFF. The CDR3 coding sequence is TGTGCCAGCTCATTACTAGCGGGGGGGACCAATGAGCAGTTCTTC.

The genes are TRBV7-8 and TRBJ2-5; D possibly corresponds to TRBD2 (6 bases). Trimming pared 7 bases from V and 5 bases from J, leaving 17 bases between. The CDR3 runs to 14 residues. Germline V gene data show CDR1 as SGHVS and CDR2 as FQNEAQ. The CDR3 spells CASTPSGEKETQYF. The CDR3 nucleotides read TGTGCCAGCACCCCCTCGGGGGAGAAGGAGACCCAGTACTTC. The full variable domain, its missing parts supplied by reference TRBV7-8 and TRBJ2-5, is GAGVSQSPRYKVAKRGQDVALRCDPISGHVSLFWYQQALGQGPEFLTYFQNEAQLDKSGLPSDRFFAERPEGSVSTLKIQRTQQEDSAVYLCASTPSGEKETQYFGPGTRLLVL.

The chain recombines TRBV10-3 with TRBJ2-1; 10 positions match TRBD2. The CDR3 runs to 16 residues. Germline loops: CDR1 ENHRY, CDR2 SYGVKD. The V and J ends lost 5 bases and 8 bases, in that order; junction bases with no gene match: 12. CDR3: CAISSSGGAVLDEQFF. The DNA of the CDR3 is TGTGCCATCAGTTCAAGCGGGGGGGCAGTATTGGATGAGCAGTTCTTC.

CDR3 region: CASIEGPVMGSPLHF. CDR3 DNA: TGTGCCAGCATTGAGGGCCCGGTTATGGGTTCACCCCTCCACTTT. The chain combines TRBV6-1 with TRBJ1-6; D is ambiguous. V was shortened by 7 bases and J by 9 bases, with 19 bases between the two germline ends. Per the germline V gene, CDR1 is MNHNS and CDR2 is SASEGT. The CDR3 runs 15 residues.

The chain uses TRBV29-1 and TRBJ2-7; 8 bases are a match to TRBD2. CDR1 and CDR2 from the germline V gene are SQVTM and ANQGSEA. V shed 1 base and J 4 bases; nucleotides not matched to a gene: 6. CDR3 length: 14 residues. The CDR3 region has the DNA TGCAGCGTTGAAGGGACGGGGGGGGCTTACGAGCAGTACTTC. Amino acid sequence: CSVEGTGGAYEQYF.

Note on this clone: The sample carries other DNA sequences with the same CDR3. The V gene is TRBV18, the J gene TRBJ2-2, with TRBD1 matching 12 bases. This CDR3 region has 16 residues. The germline V gene encodes CDR1 KGHSH and CDR2 LQKENI. J lost 4 bases, V lost 4 bases, and 4 bases had no gene match. The CDR3 coding sequence is TGTGCCAGCTCACGCCCGGGACAGGGGGCCACCGGGGAGCTGTTTTTT. Encoded protein: CASSRPGQGATGELFF.

The chain joins TRBV7-9 to TRBJ2-6, with TRBD1 matching 8 bases. The germline CDR1 and CDR2 sequences are SEHNR and FQNEAQ (reference sequence). V lost 3 bases to trimming and J lost 2 bases; unmatched junction nucleotides: 6. The CDR3 sequence is 17 residues long. The CDR3 nucleotides are TGTGCCAGCAGCTTTGCAGGGGGCGAGGCTGGGGCCAACGTCCTGACTTTC. It codes for CASSFAGGEAGANVLTF.